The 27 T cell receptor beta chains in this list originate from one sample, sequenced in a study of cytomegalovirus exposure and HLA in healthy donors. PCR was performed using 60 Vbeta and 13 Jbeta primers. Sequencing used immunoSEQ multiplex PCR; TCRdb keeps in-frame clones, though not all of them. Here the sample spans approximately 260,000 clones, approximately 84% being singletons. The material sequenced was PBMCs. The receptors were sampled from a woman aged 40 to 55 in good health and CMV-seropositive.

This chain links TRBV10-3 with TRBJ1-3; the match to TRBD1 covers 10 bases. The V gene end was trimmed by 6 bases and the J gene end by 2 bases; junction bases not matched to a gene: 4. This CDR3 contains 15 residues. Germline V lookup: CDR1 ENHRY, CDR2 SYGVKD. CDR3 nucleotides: TGTGCCATCAGATCAGACAGGGGGCCTGGAAACACCATATATTTT. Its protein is CAIRSDRGPGNTIYF.

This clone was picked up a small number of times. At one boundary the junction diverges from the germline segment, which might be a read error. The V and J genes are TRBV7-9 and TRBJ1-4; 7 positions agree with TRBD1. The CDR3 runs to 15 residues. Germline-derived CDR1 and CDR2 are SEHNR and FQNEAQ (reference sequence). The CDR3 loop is CSSSLFGTANEKLFF. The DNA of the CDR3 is TGTTCCAGCAGCTTATTTGGGACAGCGAATGAAAAACTGTTTTTT.

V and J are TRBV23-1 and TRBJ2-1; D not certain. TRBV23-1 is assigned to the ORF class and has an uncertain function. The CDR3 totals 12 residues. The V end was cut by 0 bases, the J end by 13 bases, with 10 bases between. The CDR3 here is CASSQSRFCQFF. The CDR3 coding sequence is TGCGCCAGCAGTCAATCGAGGTTTTGTCAGTTCTTC.

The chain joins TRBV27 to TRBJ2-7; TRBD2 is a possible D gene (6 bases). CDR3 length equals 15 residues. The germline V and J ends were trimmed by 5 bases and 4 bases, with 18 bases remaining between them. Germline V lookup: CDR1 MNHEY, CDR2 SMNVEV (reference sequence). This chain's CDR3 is CASSRTGSQLYEQYF. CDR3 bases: TGTGCCAGCAGTCGAACCGGGAGCCAGTTATACGAGCAGTACTTC.

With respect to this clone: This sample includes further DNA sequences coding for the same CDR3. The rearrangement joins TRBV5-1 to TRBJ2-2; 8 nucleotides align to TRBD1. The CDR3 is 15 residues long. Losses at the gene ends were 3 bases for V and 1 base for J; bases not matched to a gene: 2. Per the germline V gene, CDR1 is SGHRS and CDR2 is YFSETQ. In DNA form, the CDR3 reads TGCGCCAGCAGCTATGACAGGGGGAACACCGGGGAGCTGTTTTTT. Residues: CASSYDRGNTGELFF.

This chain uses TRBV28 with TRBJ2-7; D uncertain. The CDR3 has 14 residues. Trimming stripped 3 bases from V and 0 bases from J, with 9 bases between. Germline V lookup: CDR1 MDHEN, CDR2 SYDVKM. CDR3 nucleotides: TGTGCCAGCAGTTTGTTTCCCAGCTCCTACGAGCAGTACTTC. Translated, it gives CASSLFPSSYEQYF.

The chain's CDR3 is CASSHRDPEAFF. The CDR3 nucleotides read TGTGCCAGCAGCCACAGGGACCCTGAAGCTTTCTTT. V usage is TRBV7-9 and J usage is TRBJ1-1, with D tentatively TRBD1 (6 bases). The germline V gene encodes CDR1 SEHNR and CDR2 FQNEAQ (reference sequence). The CDR3 runs to 12 residues. V lost 5 bases, J lost 6 bases, and 10 bases lay in between.

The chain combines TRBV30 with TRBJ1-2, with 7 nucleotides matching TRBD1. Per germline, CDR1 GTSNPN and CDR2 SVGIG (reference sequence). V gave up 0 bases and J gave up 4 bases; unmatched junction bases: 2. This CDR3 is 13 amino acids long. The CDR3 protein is CAWSVRGLYGYTF. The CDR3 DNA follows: TGTGCCTGGAGTGTAAGGGGGCTCTATGGCTACACCTTC.

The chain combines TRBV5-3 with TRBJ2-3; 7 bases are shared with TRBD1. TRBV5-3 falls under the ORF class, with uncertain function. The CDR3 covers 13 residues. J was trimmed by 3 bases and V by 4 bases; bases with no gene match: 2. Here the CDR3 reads CARSRQGTDTQYF. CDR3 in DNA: TGTGCCAGAAGCCGACAGGGAACAGATACGCAGTATTTT.

CDR3 region: CASSQGDSPSGNTIYF. The CDR3 region has the DNA TGTGCCAGCAGCCAGGGGGACAGCCCCTCTGGAAACACCATATATTTT. The chain employs TRBV7-2 and TRBJ1-3, with 7 nucleotides matching TRBD1. CDR1 and CDR2 from the germline V gene are SGHTA and FQGNSA. After removal of 5 bases from V and 0 bases from J, the junction contained 7 bases not matched to a gene. There are 16 residues in the CDR3.

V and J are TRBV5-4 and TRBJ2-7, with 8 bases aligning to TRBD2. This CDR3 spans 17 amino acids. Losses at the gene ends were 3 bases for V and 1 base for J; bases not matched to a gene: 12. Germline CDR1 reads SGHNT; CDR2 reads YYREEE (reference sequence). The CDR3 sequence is CASSSPGVAGHSYEQYF. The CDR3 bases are TGTGCCAGCAGCTCCCCGGGAGTAGCGGGGCATTCCTACGAGCAGTACTTC.

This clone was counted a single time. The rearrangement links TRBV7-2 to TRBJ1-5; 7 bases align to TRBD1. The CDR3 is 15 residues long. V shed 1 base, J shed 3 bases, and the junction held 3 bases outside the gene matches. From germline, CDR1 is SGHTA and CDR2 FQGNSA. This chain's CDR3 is CASSLEGGYNQPQHF. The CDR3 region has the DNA TGTGCCAGCAGCTTAGAAGGGGGCTACAATCAGCCCCAGCATTTT.

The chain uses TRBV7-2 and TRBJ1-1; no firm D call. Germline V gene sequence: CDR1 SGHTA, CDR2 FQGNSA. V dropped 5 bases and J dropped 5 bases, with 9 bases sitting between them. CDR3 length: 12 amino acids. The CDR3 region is CASSPRVTEAFF. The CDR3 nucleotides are TGTGCCAGCAGCCCAAGAGTAACTGAAGCTTTCTTT.

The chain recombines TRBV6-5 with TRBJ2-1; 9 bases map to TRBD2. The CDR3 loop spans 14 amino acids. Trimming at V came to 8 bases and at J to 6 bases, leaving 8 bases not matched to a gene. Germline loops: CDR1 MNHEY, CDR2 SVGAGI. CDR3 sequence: CASGAGGPSNEQFF. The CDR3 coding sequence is TGTGCCAGCGGAGCGGGAGGCCCCAGCAATGAGCAGTTCTTC.

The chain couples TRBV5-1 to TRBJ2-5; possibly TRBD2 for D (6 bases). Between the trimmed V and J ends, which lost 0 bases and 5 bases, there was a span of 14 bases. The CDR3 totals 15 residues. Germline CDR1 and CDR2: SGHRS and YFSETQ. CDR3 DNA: TGCGCCAGCAGCTTGGAGGGAGGCCTCGGGGAGACCCAGTACTTC. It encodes CASSLEGGLGETQYF.

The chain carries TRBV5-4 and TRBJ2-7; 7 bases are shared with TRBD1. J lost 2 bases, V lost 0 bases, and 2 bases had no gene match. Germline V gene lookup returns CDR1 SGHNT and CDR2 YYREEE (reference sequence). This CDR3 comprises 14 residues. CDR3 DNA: TGTGCCAGCAGCTTGGTCGGACAGGCCTACGAGCAGTACTTC. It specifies CASSLVGQAYEQYF.

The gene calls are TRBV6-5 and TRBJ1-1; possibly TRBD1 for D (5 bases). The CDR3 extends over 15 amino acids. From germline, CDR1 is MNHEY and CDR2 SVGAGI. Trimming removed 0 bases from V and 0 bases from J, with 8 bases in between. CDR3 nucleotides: TGTGCCAGCAGTTACTCCAGGGCCATGAACACTGAAGCTTTCTTT. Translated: CASSYSRAMNTEAFF.

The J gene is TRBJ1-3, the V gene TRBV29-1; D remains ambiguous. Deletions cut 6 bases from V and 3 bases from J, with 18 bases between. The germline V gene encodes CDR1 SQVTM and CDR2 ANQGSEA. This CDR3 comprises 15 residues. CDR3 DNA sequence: TGCAGCGTGCCGAGGACGGGGTTCAGTGGAAACACCATATATTTT. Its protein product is CSVPRTGFSGNTIYF.

The CDR3 is CASSPGGETQYF. DNA of the CDR3: TGTGCCAGCAGTCCGGGAGGAGAGACCCAGTACTTC. This chain uses TRBV2 with TRBJ2-5, with 7 bases identical to TRBD2. There are 12 residues in the CDR3. V gave up 5 bases and J gave up 4 bases; unmatched junction bases: 1. The germline gives CDR1 SNHLY, CDR2 FYNNEI.

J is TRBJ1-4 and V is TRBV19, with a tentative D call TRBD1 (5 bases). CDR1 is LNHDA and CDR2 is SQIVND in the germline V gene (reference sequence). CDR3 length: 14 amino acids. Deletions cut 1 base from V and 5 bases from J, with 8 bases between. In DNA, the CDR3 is TGTGCCAGTAGTATAGGTCCAGGGAATGAAAAACTGTTTTTT. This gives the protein CASSIGPGNEKLFF.

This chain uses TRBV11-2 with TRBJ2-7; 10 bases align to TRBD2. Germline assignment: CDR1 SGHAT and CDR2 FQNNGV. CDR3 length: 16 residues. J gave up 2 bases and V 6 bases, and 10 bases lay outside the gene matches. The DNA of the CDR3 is TGTGCCAGCAGGCAACTAGCGGGATCAAACCCCTACGAGCAGTACTTC. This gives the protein CASRQLAGSNPYEQYF.

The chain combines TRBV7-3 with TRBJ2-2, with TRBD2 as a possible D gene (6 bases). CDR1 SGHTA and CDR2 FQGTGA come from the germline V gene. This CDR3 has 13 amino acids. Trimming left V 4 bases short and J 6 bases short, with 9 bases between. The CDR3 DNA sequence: TGTGCCAGCAGCTCGAGGGAGGCCGGGGAGCTGTTTTTT. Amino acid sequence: CASSSREAGELFF.

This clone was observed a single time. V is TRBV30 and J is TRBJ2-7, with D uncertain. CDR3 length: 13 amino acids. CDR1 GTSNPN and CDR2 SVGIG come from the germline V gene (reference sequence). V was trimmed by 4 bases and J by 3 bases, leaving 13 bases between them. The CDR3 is CAWMQEANYEQYF. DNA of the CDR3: TGTGCCTGGATGCAAGAAGCAAACTACGAGCAGTACTTC.

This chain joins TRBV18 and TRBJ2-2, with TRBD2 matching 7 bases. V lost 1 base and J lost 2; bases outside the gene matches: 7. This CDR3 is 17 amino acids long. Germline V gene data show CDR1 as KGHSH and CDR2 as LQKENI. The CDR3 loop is CASSPRTSGVNTGELFF. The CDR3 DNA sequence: TGTGCCAGCTCACCACGGACCAGCGGGGTAAACACCGGGGAGCTGTTTTTT.

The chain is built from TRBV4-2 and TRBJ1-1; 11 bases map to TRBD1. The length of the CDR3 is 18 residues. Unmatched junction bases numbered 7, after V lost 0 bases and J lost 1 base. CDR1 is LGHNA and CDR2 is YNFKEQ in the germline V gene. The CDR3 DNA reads TGTGCCAGCAGCCAAGATCCCGGACAGGGGGCAAAGAACACTGAAGCTTTCTTT. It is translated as CASSQDPGQGAKNTEAFF.

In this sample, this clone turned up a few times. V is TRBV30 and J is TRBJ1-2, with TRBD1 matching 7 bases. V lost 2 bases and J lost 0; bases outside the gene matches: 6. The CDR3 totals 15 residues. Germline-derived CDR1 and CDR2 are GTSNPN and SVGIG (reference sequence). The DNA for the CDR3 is TGTGCCTGGAGTTCCCGGACAGGAGCTAACTATGGCTACACCTTC. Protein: CAWSSRTGANYGYTF.

This CDR3 is CASSIGGDRQEKAQYF. As DNA, the CDR3 is TGTGCCAGTAGTATAGGGGGGGACAGACAAGAGAAGGCCCAGTACTTC. The chain uses TRBV19 and TRBJ2-5; possibly TRBD1 for D (7 bases). Germline V gives CDR1 LNHDA, CDR2 SQIVND (reference sequence). The CDR3 sequence is 16 residues long. Trimming took 1 base from V and 9 from J, leaving 21 bases between them.